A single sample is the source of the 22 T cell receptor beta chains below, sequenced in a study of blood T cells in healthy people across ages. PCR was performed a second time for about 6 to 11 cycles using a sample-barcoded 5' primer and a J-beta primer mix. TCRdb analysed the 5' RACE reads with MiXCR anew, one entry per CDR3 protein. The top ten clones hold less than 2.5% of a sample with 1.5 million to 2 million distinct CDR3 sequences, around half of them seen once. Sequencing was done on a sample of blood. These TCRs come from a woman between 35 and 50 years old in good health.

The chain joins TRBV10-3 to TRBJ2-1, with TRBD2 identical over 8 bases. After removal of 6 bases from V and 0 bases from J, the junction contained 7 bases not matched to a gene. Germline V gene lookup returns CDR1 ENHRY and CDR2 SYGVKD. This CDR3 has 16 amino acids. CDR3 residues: CAIRDKRGSSYNEQFF. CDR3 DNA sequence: TGTGCCATCAGGGATAAGCGGGGGAGCTCCTACAATGAGCAGTTCTTC.

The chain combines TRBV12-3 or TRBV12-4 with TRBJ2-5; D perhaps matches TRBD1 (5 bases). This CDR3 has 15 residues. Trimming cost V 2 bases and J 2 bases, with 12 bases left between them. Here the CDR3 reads CASSLQGRVQETQYF. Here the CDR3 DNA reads TGTGCCAGCAGTTTACAGGGCAGGGTACAAGAGACCCAGTACTTC.

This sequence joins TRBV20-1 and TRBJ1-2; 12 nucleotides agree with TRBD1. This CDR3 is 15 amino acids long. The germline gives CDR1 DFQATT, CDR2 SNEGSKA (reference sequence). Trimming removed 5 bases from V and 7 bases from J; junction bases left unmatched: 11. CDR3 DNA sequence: TGCAGTGCTTACACTCCGGGACAGGGGGCGTTTGGCTACACCTTC. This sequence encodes CSAYTPGQGAFGYTF.

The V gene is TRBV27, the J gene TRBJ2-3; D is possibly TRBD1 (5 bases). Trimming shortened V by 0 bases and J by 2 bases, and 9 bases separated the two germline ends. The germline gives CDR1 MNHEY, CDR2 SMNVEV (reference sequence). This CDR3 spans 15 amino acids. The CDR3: CASSLSRANTDTQYF. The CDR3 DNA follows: TGTGCCAGCAGTTTATCCAGGGCTAACACAGATACGCAGTATTTT.

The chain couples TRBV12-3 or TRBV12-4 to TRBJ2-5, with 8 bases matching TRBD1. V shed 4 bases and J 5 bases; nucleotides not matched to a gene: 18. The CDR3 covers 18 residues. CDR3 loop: CASSSLSRGLSYLETQYF. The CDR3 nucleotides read TGTGCCAGCAGTTCCCTTAGCAGGGGGCTCTCGTACCTTGAGACCCAGTACTTC.

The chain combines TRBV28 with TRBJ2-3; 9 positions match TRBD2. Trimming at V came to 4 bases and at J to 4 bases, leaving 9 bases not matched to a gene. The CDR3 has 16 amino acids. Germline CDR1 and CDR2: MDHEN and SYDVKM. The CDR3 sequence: CASSSGMTSGADTQYF. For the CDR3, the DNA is TGTGCCAGCAGTTCGGGAATGACTAGCGGAGCAGATACGCAGTATTTT.

Here the CDR3 DNA reads TGCAGCGTTGGCCCGGGGGCGAACTCTGGGGCCAACGTCCTGACTTTC. Its translation: CSVGPGANSGANVLTF. This chain uses TRBV29-1 with TRBJ2-6; D possibly uses TRBD1 or TRBD2 (6 bases each). The CDR3 consists of 16 residues. The V gene's germline CDR1 is SQVTM and CDR2 ANQGSEA. The germline V and J ends were trimmed by 4 bases and 0 bases, with 13 bases remaining between them.

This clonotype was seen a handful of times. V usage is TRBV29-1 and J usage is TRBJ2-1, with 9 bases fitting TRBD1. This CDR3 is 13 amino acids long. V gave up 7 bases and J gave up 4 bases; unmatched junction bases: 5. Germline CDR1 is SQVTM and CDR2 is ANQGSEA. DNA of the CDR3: TGCAGCGCTCACGGGACAGGGTACAATGAGCAGTTCTTC. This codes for CSAHGTGYNEQFF.

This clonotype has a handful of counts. The CDR3 spells CASSSLGGTSYEQYF. CDR3 DNA sequence: TGTGCCAGCAGTTCCTTGGGAGGCACATCCTACGAGCAGTACTTC. The chain is built from TRBV28 and TRBJ2-7; D is perhaps TRBD2 (6 bases). V shed 4 bases and J shed 1 base, with 14 bases lying between them. The CDR3 loop spans 15 amino acids. Germline-derived CDR1 and CDR2 are MDHEN and SYDVKM.

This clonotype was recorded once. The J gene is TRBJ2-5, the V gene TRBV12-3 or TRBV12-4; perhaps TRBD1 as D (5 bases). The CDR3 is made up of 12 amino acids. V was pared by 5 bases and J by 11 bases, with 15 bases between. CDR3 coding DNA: TGTGCCAGCAGTGACAGCCATATGGAGCAGTACTTC. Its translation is CASSDSHMEQYF.

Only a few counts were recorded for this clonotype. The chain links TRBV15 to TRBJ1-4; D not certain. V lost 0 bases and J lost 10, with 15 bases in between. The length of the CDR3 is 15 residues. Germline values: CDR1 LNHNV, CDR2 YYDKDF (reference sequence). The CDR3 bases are TGTGCCACCAGCAGAGAGGCCGCAGGAAAGGGAAAACTGTTTTTT. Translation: CATSREAAGKGKLFF. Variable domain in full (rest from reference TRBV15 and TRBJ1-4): DAMVIQNPRYQVTQFGKPVTLSCSQTLNHNVMYWYQQKSSQAPKLLFHYYDKDFNNEADTPDNFQSRRPNTSFCFLDIRSPGLGDTAMYLCATSREAAGKGKLFFGSGTQLSVL.

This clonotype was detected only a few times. CDR3 sequence reads: CASSRDSVYGYTF. The CDR3 nucleotides read TGTGCCAGCAGTCGGGACAGCGTCTATGGCTACACCTTC. The J gene is TRBJ1-2, the V gene TRBV27, with 7 positions matching TRBD1. This CDR3 is built from 13 residues. Trimming at V came to 5 bases and at J to 4 bases, leaving 4 bases not matched to a gene. Germline CDR1 is MNHEY and CDR2 is SMNVEV (reference sequence).

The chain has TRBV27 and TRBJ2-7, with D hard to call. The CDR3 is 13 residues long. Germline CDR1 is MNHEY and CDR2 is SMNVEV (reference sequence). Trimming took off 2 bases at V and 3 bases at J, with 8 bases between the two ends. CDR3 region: CASSLMGRYEQYF. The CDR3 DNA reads TGTGCCAGCAGTTTAATGGGTCGCTACGAGCAGTACTTC.

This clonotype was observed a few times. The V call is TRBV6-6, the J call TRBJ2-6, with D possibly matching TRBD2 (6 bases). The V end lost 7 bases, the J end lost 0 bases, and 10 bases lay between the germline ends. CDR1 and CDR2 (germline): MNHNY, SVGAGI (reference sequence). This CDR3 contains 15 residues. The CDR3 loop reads CASTMGGSGANVLTF. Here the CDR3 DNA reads TGTGCCAGCACCATGGGGGGCTCTGGGGCCAACGTCCTGACTTTC.

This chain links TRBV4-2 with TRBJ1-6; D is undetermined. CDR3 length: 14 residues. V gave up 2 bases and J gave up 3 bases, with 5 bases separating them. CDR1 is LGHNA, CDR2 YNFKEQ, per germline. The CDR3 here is CASSQPDYNSPLHF. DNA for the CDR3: TGTGCCAGCAGCCAACCGGACTATAATTCACCCCTCCACTTT.

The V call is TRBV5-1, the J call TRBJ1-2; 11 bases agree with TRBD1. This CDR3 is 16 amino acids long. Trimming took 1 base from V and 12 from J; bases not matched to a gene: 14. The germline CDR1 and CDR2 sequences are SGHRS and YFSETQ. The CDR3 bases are TGCGCCAGCAGCTTGACTAGCGGTGGACAGGGGGCGGTTCACACCTTC. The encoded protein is CASSLTSGGQGAVHTF.

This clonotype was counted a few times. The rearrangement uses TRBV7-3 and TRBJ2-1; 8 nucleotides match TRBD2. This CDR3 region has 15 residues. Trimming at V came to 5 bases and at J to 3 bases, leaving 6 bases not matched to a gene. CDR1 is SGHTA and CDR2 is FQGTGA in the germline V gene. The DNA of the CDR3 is TGTGCCAGCAGCCCCACTAGCGGTTACTACAATGAGCAGTTCTTC. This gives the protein CASSPTSGYYNEQFF.

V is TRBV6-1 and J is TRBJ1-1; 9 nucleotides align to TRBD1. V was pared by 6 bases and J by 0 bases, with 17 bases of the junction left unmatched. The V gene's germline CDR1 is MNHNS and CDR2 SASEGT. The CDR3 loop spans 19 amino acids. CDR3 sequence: CASSVRQGDRIIMNTEAFF. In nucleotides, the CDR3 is TGTGCCAGCAGCGTGCGACAGGGGGATAGAATCATCATGAACACTGAAGCTTTCTTT.

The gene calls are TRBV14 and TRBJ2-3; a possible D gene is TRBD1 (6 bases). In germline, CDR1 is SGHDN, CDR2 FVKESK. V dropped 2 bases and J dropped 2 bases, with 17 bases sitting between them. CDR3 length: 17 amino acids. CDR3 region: CASSQPGVRGVTDTQYF. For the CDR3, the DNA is TGTGCCAGCAGCCAACCTGGGGTCAGGGGAGTCACAGATACGCAGTATTTT.

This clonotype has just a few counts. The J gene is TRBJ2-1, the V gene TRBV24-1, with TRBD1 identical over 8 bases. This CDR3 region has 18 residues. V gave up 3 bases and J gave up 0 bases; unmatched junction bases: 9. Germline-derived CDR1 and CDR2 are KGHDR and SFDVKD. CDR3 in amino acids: CATSDLKSGTGSYNEQFF. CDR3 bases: TGTGCCACCAGTGATCTAAAATCCGGGACAGGCTCCTACAATGAGCAGTTCTTC.

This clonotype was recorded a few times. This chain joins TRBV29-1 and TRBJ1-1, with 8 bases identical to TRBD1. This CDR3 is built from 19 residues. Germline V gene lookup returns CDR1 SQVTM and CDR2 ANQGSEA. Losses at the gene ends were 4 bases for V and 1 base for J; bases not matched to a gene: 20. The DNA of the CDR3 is TGCAGCGTTGTGGGATCCCGGGACAGGTCTTCTTCTTGGAACACTGAAGCTTTCTTT. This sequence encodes CSVVGSRDRSSSWNTEAFF.

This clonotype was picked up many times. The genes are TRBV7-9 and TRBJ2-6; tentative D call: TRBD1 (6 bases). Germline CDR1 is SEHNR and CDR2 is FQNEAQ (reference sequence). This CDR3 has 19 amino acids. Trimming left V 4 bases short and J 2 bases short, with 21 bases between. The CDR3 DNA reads TGTGCCAGCAGCTCCGAGGTAAACACAGGGAAGGCTGGGGCCAACGTCCTGACTTTC. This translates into CASSSEVNTGKAGANVLTF. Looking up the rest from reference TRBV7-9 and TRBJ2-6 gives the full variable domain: DTGVSQNPRHKITKRGQNVTFRCDPISEHNRLYWYRQTLGQGPEFLTYFQNEAQLEKSRLLSDRFSAERPKGSFSTLEIQRTEQGDSAMYLCASSSEVNTGKAGANVLTFGAGSRLTVL.